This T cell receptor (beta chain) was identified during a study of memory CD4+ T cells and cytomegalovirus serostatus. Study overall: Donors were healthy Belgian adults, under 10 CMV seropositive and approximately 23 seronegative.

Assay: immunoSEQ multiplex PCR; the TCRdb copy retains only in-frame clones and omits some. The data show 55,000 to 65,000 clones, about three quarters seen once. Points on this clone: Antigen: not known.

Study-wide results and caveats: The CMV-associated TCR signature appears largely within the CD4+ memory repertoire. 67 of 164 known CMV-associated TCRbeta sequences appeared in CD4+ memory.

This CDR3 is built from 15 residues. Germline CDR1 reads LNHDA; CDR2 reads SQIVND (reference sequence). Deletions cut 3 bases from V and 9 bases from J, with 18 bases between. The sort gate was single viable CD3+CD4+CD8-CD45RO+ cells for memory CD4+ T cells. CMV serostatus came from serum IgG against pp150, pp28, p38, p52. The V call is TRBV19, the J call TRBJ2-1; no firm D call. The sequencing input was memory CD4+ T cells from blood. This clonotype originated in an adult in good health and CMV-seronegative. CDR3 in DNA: TGTGCCAGTAGTATGGCAAATGGCTACCACGTTGAGCAGTTCTTC. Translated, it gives CASSMANGYHVEQFF.